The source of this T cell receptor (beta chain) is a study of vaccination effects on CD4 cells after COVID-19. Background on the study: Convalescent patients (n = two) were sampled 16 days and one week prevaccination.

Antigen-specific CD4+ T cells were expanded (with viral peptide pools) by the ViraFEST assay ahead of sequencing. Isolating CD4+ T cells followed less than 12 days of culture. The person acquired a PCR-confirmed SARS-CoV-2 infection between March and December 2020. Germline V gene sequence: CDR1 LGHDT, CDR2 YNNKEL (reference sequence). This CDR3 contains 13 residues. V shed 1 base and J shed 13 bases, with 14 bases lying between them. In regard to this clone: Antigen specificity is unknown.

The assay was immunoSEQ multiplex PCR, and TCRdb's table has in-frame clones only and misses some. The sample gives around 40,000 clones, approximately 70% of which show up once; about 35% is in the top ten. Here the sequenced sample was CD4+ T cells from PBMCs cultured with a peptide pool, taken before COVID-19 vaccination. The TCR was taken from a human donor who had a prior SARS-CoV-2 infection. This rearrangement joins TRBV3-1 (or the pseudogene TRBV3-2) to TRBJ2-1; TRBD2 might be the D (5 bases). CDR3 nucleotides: TGTGCCAGCAGCCAAGCAGGAGAGGGATTTCAGTTCTTC. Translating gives CASSQAGEGFQFF.